The clone carrying this T cell receptor (delta chain) is large within its sample. Other DNA sequences within the sample encode an identical CDR3. These data come from a study of gamma-delta chains in newborns, infants, children. Study-wide background: Innate gammadelta T cells reportedly expand polyclonally right after birth, driven by microbial exposure, per the title.

The V gene's germline CDR1 is GEAIGNYY and CDR2 EKD. The CDR3 extends over 18 amino acids. The J segment lost 0 bases and the V segment lost 3 bases, leaving 4 bases of the junction unmatched. TCRdb called clones anew from the reads with CATT. This sample has 2,000 to 3,000 delta-chain clones, with 6.7% found just once. This chain joins TRDV2 and TRDJ3; 10 bases are shared with TRDD3. The sample taken for sequencing was blood. This clonotype was obtained from a child who was a newborn, infant or young child, either healthy, febrile or measles-vaccinated (not recorded which). The CDR3 reads CACDRLGDTSWDTRQMFF. As DNA, the CDR3 is TGTGCCTGTGACCGGTTGGGGGATACCTCCTGGGACACCCGACAGATGTTTTTC.